This T cell receptor beta chain was obtained from a study of T-cell memory formation after mild COVID-19. Using constant-segment primers, 5'RACE produced TCR alpha and TCR beta cDNA libraries carrying sample barcodes and UMIs. TCRdb reprocessed the 5' RACE reads with MiXCR, giving one entry per CDR3 protein. The data contain about 560,000 distinct CDR3 sequences, roughly 20% of them singletons. From germline, CDR1 is SGHRS and CDR2 YFSETQ. The CDR3 sequence is 15 residues long. Trimming shortened V by 0 bases and J by 1 base, and 10 bases separated the two germline ends. This clonotype was counted between two and nine times. What it binds is unknown. Notes on the study in general: CD4/CD8 balance characterized clones contracting day 15 to 85, and CD4+ skew characterized later expanders.

V and J are TRBV5-1 and TRBJ2-5; D call uncertain. The sequence was collected from an adult woman who had mild COVID-19 (a few samples of this study predate the infection). Cell type and time point are not known. Sequencing was done on a sample of PBMCs or a T cell subset sorted from them (not recorded which). The CDR3 nucleotides read TGCGCCAGCAGCTTGGCCGCGGTGTCCCAAGAGACCCAGTACTTC. Translation gives CASSLAAVSQETQYF. The variable domain in full, completed from reference TRBV5-1 and TRBJ2-5, reads KAGVTQTPRYLIKTRGQQVTLSCSPISGHRSVSWYQQTPGQGLQFLFEYFSETQRNKGNFPGRFSGRQFSNSRSEMNVSTLELGDSALYLCASSLAAVSQETQYFGPGTRLLVL.